This T cell receptor beta chain was identified in a study of a mutant IDH1 vaccine in newly diagnosed glioma. The V and J ends lost 5 bases and 2 bases respectively, with 12 bases between them. Germline loops: CDR1 MDHEN, CDR2 SYDVKM. This CDR3 comprises 14 residues. Time point meaning: week 47, end of study. Topical imiquimod was applied with each vaccine dose, which held 300 ug of mutant IDH1 20-mer peptide. The data were produced by immunoSEQ multiplex PCR, yet TCRdb's version contains in-frame clones alone and is incomplete. Of approximately 58,000 clones in the sample, over 80% were seen once. Concerning this clone: Its antigen is unidentified.

The V gene is TRBV28, the J gene TRBJ2-5, with D possibly being TRBD1 or TRBD2 (5 bases each). The sequenced sample was PBMCs, obtained from a glioma patient whose treatment included an IDH1 peptide vaccine. This clonotype was sampled from a man between 25 and 39 years old with glioma. CDR3 sequence: CASSASGPQETQYF. As DNA, the CDR3 is TGTGCCAGCAGTGCCTCGGGACCACAAGAGACCCAGTACTTC.